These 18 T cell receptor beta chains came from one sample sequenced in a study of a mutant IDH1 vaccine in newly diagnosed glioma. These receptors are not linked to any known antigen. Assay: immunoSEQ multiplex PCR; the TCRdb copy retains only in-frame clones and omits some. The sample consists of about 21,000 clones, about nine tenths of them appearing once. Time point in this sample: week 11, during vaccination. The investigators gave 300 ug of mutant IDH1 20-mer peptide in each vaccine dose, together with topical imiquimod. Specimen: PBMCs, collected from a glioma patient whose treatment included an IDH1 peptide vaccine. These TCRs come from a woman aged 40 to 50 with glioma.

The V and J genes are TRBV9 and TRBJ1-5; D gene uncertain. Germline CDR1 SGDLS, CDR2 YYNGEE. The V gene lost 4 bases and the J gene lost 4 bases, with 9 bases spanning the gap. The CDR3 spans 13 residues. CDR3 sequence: CASSPAPNQPQHF. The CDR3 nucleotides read TGTGCCAGCAGCCCGGCCCCGAATCAGCCCCAGCATTTT.

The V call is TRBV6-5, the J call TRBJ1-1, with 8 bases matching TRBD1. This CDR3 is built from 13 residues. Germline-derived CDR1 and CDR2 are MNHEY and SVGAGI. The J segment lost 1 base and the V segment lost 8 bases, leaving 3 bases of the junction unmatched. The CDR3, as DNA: TGTGCCAGCTCAGACAGGGGGAACACTGAAGCTTTCTTT. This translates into CASSDRGNTEAFF.

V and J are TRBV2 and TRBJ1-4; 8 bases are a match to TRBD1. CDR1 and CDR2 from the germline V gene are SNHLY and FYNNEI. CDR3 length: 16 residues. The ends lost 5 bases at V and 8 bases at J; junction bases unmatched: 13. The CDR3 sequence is CASSQYRGKSTEKLFF. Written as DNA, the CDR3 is TGTGCCAGCAGTCAATACAGGGGGAAGTCGACGGAAAAACTGTTTTTT. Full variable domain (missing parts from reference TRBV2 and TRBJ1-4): EPEVTQTPSHQVTQMGQEVILRCVPISNHLYFYWYRQILGQKVEFLVSFYNNEISEKSEIFDDQFSVERPDGSNFTLKIRSTKLEDSAMYFCASSQYRGKSTEKLFFGSGTQLSVL.

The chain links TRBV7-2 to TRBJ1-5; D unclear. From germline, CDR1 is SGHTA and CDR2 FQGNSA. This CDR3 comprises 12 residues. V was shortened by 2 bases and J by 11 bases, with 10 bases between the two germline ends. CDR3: CASSLQLGSQHF. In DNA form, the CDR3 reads TGTGCCAGCAGCTTACAGTTGGGGTCCCAGCATTTT.

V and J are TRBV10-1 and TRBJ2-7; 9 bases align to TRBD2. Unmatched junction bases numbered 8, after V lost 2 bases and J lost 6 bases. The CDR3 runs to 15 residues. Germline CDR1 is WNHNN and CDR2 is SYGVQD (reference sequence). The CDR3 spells CASSEGGGGHREQYF. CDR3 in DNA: TGCGCCAGCAGTGAGGGCGGGGGGGGACACCGCGAGCAGTACTTC.

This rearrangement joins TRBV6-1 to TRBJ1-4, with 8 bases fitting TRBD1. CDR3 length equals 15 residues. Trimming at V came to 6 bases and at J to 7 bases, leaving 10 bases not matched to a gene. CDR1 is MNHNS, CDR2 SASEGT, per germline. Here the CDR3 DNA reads TGTGCCAGCAGAGCCTGGACAGGGTCGCTTGAAAAACTGTTTTTT. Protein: CASRAWTGSLEKLFF.

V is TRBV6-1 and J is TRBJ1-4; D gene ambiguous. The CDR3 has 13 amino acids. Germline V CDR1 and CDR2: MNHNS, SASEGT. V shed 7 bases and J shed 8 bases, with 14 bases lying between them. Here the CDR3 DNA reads TGTGCCAGCAACCCAGCCAATGTGGAAAAACTGTTTTTT. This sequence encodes CASNPANVEKLFF.

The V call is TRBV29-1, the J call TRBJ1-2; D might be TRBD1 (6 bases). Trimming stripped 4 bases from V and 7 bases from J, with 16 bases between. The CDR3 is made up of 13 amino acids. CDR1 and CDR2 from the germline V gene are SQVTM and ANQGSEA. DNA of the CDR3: TGCAGCGTTGTAAACAGGGCGGACTTTGGCTACACCTTC. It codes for CSVVNRADFGYTF.

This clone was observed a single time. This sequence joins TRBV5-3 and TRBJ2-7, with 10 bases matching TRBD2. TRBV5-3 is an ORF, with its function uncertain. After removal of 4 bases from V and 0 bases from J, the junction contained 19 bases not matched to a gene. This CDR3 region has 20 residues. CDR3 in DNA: TGTGCCAGAAGCGGGAATGGGCATCGACAGAGCGGGAGGGACTCCTACGAGCAGTACTTC. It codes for CARSGNGHRQSGRDSYEQYF.

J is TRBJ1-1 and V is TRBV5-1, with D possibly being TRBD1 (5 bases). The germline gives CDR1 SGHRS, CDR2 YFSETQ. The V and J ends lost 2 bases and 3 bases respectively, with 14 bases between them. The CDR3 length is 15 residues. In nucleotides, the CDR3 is TGCGCCAGCAGCTTCACCGGGGGGAAATACACTGAAGCTTTCTTT. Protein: CASSFTGGKYTEAFF.

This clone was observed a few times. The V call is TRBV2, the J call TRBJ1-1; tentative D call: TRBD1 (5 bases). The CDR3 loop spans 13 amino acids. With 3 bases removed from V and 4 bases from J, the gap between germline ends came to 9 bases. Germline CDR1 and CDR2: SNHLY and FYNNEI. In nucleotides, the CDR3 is TGTGCCAGCAGTGAGAACGGGGGCACTGAAGCTTTCTTT. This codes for CASSENGGTEAFF.

The chain's CDR3 is CATSRERTGDGYTF. As DNA, the CDR3 is TGTGCCACCAGCAGAGAAAGGACAGGGGATGGCTACACCTTC. The chain combines TRBV15 with TRBJ1-2; TRBD1 aligns across 9 bases. The CDR3 contains 14 residues. The germline CDR1 and CDR2 sequences are LNHNV and YYDKDF (reference sequence). V lost 0 bases to trimming and J lost 6 bases; unmatched junction nucleotides: 2.

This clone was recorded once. The chain's CDR3 is CASSFSGSLNSYEQYF. Written as DNA, the CDR3 is TGTGCCAGCAGCTTTTCCGGAAGCCTCAACTCCTACGAGCAGTACTTC. The rearrangement links TRBV7-8 to TRBJ2-7, with unresolved D. This CDR3 has 16 amino acids. Trimming cost V 3 bases and J 0 bases, with 15 bases left between them. CDR1 is SGHVS, CDR2 FQNEAQ, per germline. The variable domain in full, with the rest retrieved from reference TRBV7-8 and TRBJ2-7, is GAGVSQSPRYKVAKRGQDVALRCDPISGHVSLFWYQQALGQGPEFLTYFQNEAQLDKSGLPSDRFFAERPEGSVSTLKIQRTQQEDSAVYLCASSFSGSLNSYEQYFGPGTRLTVT.

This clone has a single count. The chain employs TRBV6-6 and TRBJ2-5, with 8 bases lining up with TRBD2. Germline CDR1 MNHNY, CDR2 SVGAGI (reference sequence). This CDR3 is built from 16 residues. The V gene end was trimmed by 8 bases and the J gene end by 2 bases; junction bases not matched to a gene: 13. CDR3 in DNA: TGTGCCAGCCGACGAGCGGGGGCTAGCGGTCAAGAGACCCAGTACTTC. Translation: CASRRAGASGQETQYF.

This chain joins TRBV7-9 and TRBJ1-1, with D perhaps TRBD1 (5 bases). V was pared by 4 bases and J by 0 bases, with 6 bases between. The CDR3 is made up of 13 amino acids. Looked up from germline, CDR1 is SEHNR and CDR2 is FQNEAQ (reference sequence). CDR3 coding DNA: TGTGCCAGCAGCTCACAGGTGAACACTGAAGCTTTCTTT. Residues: CASSSQVNTEAFF.

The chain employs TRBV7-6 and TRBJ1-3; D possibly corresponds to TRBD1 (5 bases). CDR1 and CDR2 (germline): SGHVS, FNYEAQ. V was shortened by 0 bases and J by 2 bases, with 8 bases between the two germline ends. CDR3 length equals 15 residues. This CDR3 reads CASSLAQGPGNTIYF. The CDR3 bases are TGTGCCAGCAGCTTAGCGCAGGGCCCTGGAAACACCATATATTTT.

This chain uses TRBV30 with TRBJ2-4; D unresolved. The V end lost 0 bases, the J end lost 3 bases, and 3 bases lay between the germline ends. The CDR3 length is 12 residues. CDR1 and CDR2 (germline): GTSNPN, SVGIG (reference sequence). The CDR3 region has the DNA TGTGCCTGGAGTGTAAGCAAAAACATTCAGTACTTC. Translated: CAWSVSKNIQYF.

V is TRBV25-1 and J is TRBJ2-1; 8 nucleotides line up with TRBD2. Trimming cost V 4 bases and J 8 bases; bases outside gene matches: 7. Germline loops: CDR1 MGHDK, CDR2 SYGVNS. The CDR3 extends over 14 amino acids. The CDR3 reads CASSGLARADEQFF. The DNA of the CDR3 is TGTGCCAGCAGTGGACTAGCGCGGGCGGATGAGCAGTTCTTC.